This TCR beta chain was obtained from a study of identical twins. Whole-study findings and limits: Conclusions came from cross-sectional statistical analysis, not from following the same donors.

Germline CDR1 reads LGHNA; CDR2 reads YNFKEQ. The CDR3 is made up of 16 amino acids. A universal primer site came from template switching; cDNA carried unique molecular identifiers. TCRdb itself ran the 5' RACE reads through MiXCR, one entry per CDR3 protein. The sample lists fewer than 350,000 distinct CDR3 sequences, around 8.8% occurring once. The table lists this clonotype with many counts. What it binds is not known. At one end, the junction sequence differs from germline, possibly due to a read error. Donors uniformly comprised healthy Caucasians. The data were also submitted as part of a second study, on yellow fever vaccine responses in identical twins.

This chain uses TRBV4-2 with TRBJ2-3; 9 positions agree with TRBD2. Sequencing was performed on memory (CD45RO+) T cells sorted from blood. This receptor was obtained from a woman under 30 in good health. CDR3 in DNA: TGTGCCAGCAGCAAAGAGGATAGCGGGGGCCCGAATACGCAGTATTTT. This sequence encodes CASSKEDSGGPNTQYF.